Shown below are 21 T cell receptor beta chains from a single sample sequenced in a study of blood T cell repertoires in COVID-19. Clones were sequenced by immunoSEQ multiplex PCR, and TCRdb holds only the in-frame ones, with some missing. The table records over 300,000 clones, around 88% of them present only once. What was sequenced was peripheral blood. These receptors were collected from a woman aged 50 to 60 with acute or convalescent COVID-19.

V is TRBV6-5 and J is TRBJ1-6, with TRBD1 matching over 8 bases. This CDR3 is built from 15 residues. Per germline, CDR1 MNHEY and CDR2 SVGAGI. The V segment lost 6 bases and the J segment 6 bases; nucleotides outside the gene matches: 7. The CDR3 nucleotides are TGTGCCAGCAGCCTCCGGGACAGGTTTAATTCACCCCTCCACTTT. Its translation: CASSLRDRFNSPLHF.

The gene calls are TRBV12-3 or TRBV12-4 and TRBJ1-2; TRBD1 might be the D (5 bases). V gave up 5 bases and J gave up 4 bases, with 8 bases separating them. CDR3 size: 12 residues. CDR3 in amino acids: CASSEDSYGYTF. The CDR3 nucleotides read TGTGCCAGCAGTGAAGACAGCTATGGCTACACCTTC.

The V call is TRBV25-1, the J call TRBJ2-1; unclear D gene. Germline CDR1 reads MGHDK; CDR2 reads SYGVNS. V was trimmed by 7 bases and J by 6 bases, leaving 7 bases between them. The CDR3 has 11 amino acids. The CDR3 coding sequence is TGTGCCAGCACAGAATTCAATGAGCAGTTCTTC. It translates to CASTEFNEQFF.

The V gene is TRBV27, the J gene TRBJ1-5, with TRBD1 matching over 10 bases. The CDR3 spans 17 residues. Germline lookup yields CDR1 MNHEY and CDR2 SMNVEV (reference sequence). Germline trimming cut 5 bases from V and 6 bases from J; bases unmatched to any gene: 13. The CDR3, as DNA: TGTGCCAGCAGTATTACCGCCTCCGGGACAGGGGCTCAGCCCCAGCATTTT. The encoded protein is CASSITASGTGAQPQHF.

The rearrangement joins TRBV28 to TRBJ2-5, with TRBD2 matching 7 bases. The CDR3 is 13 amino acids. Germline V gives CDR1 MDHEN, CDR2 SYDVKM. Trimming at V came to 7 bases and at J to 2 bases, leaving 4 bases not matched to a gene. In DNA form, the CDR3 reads TGTGCCAGCATCCGGGGAGGGCAAGAGACCCAGTACTTC. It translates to CASIRGGQETQYF.

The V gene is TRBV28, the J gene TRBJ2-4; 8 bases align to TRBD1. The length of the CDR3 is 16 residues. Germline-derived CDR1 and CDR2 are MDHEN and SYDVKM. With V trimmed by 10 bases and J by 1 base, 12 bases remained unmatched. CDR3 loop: CATGPPTGVAKNIQYF. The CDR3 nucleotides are TGTGCCACCGGACCCCCGACAGGGGTGGCCAAAAACATTCAGTACTTC.

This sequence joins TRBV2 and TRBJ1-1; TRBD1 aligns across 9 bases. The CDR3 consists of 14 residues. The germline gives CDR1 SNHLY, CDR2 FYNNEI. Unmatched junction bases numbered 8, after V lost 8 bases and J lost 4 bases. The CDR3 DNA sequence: TGTGCCAGCCGGTCCCACAGGGGGCTCACTGAAGCTTTCTTT. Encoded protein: CASRSHRGLTEAFF.

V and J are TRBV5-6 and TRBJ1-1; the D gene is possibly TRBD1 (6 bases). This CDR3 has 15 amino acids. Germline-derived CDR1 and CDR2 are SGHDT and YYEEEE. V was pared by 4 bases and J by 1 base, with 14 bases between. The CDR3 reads CASSPVGTPNTEAFF. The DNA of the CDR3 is TGTGCCAGCAGCCCGGTCGGGACACCGAACACTGAAGCTTTCTTT.

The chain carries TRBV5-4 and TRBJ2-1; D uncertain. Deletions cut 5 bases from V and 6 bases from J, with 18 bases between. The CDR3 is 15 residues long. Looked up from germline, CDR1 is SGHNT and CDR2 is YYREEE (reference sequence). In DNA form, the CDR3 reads TGTGCCAGCAGGTTCAGTAGGCAGGTGGGCAATGAGCAGTTCTTC. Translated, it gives CASRFSRQVGNEQFF.

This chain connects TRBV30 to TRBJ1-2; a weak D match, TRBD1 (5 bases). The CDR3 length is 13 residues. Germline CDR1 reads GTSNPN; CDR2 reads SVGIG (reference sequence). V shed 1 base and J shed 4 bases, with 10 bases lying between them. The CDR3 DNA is TGTGCCTGGAGTGGGGTAGGGGCCTATGGCTACACCTTC. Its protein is CAWSGVGAYGYTF.

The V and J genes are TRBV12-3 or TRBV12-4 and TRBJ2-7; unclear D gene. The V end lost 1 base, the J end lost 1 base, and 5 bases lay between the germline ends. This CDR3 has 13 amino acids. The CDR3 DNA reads TGTGCCAGCAGTTTAGACAGATCCTACGAGCAGTACTTC. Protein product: CASSLDRSYEQYF.

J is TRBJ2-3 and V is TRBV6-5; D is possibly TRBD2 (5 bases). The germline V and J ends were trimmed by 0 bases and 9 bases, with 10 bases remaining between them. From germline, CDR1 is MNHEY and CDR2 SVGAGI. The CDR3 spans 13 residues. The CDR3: CASSYSSGGTQYF. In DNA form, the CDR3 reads TGTGCCAGCAGTTACTCTTCCGGAGGCACGCAGTATTTT.

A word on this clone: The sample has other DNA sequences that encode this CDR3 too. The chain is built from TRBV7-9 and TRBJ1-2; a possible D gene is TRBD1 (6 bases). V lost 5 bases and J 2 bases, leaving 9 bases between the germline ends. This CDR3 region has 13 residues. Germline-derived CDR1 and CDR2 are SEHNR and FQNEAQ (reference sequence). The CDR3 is CASSLQGNYGYTF. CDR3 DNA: TGTGCCAGCAGCCTACAGGGCAACTATGGCTACACCTTC.

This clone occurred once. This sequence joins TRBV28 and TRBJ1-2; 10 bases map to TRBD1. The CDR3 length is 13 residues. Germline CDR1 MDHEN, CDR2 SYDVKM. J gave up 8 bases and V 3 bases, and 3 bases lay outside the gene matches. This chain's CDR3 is CASSFGQGGGYTF. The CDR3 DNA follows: TGTGCCAGCAGTTTCGGACAGGGGGGAGGCTACACCTTC.

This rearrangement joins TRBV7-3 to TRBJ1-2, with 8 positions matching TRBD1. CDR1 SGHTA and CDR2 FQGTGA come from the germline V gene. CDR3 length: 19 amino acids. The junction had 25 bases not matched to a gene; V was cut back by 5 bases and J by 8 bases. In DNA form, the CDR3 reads TGTGCCAGCAGCGCATTTCGCCCGGACAGGGAAAGGGGGTATGGGGGCTACACCTTC. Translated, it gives CASSAFRPDRERGYGGYTF.

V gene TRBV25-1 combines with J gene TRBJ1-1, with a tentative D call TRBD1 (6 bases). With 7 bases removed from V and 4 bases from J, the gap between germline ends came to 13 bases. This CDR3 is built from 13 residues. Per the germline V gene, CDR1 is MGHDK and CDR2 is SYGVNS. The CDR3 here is CASNPGAGTEAFF. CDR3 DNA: TGTGCCAGCAACCCAGGGGCTGGCACTGAAGCTTTCTTT. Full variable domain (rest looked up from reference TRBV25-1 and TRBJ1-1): EADIYQTPRYLVIGTGKKITLECSQTMGHDKMYWYQQDPGMELHLIHYSYGVNSTEKGDLSSESTVSRIRTEHFPLTLESARPSHTSQYLCASNPGAGTEAFFGQGTRLTVV.

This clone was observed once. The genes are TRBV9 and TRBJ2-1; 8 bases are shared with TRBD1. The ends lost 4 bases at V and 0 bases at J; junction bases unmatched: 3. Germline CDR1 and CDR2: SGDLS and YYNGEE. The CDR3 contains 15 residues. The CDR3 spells CASSTGQVSYNEQFF. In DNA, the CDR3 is TGTGCCAGCAGCACGGGACAGGTCTCCTACAATGAGCAGTTCTTC. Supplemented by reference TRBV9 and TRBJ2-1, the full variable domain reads DSGVTQTPKHLITATGQRVTLRCSPRSGDLSVYWYQQSLDQGLQFLIQYYNGEERAKGNILERFSAQQFPDLHSELNLSSLELGDSALYFCASSTGQVSYNEQFFGPGTRLTVL.

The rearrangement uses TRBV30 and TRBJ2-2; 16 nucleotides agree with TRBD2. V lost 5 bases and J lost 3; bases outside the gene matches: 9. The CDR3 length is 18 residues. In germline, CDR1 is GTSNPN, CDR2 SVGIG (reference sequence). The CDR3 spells CAWGKGLAGGPDTGELFF. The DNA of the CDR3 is TGTGCCTGGGGCAAGGGACTAGCGGGAGGGCCCGACACCGGGGAGCTGTTTTTT.

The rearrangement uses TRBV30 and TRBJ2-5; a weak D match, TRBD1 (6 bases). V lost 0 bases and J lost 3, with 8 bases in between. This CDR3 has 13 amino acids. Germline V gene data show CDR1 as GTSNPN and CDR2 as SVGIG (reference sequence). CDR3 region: CAWSVGGKETQYF. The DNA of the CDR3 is TGTGCCTGGAGTGTTGGGGGCAAAGAGACCCAGTACTTC.

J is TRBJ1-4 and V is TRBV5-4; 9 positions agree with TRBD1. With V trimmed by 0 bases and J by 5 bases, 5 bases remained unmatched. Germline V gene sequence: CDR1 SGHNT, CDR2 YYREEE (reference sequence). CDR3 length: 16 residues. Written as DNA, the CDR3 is TGTGCCAGCAGCTTGGAAGGGGGACAGGGCAATGAAAAACTGTTTTTT. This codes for CASSLEGGQGNEKLFF.

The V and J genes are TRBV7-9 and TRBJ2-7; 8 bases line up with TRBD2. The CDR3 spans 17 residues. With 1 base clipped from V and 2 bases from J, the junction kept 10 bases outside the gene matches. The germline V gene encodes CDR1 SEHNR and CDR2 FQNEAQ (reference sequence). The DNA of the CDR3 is TGTGCCAGCAGCTTAGGGGGGATAGCGGGAACAGCCTACGAGCAGTACTTC. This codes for CASSLGGIAGTAYEQYF. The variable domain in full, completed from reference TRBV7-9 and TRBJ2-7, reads DTGVSQNPRHKITKRGQNVTFRCDPISEHNRLYWYRQTLGQGPEFLTYFQNEAQLEKSRLLSDRFSAERPKGSFSTLEIQRTEQGDSAMYLCASSLGGIAGTAYEQYFGPGTRLTVT.